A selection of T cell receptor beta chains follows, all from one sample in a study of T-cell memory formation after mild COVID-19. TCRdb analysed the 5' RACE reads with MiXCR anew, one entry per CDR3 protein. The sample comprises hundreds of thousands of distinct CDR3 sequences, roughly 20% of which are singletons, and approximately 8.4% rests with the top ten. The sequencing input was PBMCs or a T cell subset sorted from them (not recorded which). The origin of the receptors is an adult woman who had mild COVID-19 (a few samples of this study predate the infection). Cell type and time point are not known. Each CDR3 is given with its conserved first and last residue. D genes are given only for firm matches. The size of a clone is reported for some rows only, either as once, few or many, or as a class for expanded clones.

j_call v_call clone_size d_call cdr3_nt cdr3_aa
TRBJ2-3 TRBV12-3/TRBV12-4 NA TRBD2 TGTGCCAGCAGTTTACTCCTAGCGGGAGGTCGTACGCAGTATTTT CASSLLLAGGRTQYF
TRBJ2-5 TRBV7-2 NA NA TGTGCCAGCAGCTTAGCGGGCTGGGGCGGAGAGACCCAGTACTTC CASSLAGWGGETQYF
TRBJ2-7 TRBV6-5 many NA TGTGCCAGCAGTTACTCGGCCGGGACCTCCTACGAGCAGTACTTC CASSYSAGTSYEQYF
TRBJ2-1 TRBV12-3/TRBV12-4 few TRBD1 TGTGCCAGCAGTTTTACCGTAGGGACAGGAGTCTACAATGAGCAGTTCTTC CASSFTVGTGVYNEQFF
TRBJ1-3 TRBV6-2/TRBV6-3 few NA TGTGCCAGCAGTCCTCTCCGAGGTGATGACGGAAACACCATATATTTT CASSPLRGDDGNTIYF
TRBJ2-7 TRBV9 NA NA TGTGCCAGCAGCGTAGAAAGCAGGGGGGACGAGCAGTACTTC CASSVESRGDEQYF
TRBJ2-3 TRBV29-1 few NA TGCAGCGGTCCCGGGACACGCTACACAGATACGCAGTATTTT CSGPGTRYTDTQYF
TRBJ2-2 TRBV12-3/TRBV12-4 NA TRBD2 TGTGCCAGCAGTTTAAGCCTAGCGGGCGGGGAGCTGTTTTTT CASSLSLAGGELFF
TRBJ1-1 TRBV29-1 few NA TGCAGCGCGAGACAGGCCACTGAAGCTTTCTTT CSARQATEAFF
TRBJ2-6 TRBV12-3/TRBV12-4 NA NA TGTGCCAGCAGTTTAGGCAGACCCAGCTCTGGGGCCAACGTCCTGACTTTC CASSLGRPSSGANVLTF
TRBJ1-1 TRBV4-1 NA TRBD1 TGCGCCAGCAGCCAAGTGAGACAGGGGGCCACTGAAGCTTTCTTT CASSQVRQGATEAFF
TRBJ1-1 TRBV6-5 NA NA TGTGCCAGCACCGAAGGGGGTCCCAACACTGAAGCTTTCTTT CASTEGGPNTEAFF
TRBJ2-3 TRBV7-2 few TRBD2 TGTGCCAGCAGCTCCCCGGGACTAGCAACAGATACGCAGTATTTT CASSSPGLATDTQYF
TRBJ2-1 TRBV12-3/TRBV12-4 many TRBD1 TGTGCCAGCAGCTCAGGGACAGGGGCCTACAATGAGCAGTTCTTC CASSSGTGAYNEQFF
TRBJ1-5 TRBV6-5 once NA TGTGCCAGCAGAGAGGGGGTTGGTCAGCCCCAGCATTTT CASREGVGQPQHF
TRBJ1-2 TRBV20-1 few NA TGCAGTGCTAGAGAGTCACGGAATGGCTACACCTTC CSARESRNGYTF
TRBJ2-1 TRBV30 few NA TGTGCCTGGAGTACGGGGAATGAGCAGTTCTTC CAWSTGNEQFF
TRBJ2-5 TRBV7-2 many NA TGTGCCAGCACCAGTACAAAGGCCCAGTACTTC CASTSTKAQYF
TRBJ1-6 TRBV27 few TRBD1 TGTGCCAGCAGCAAAGGACAGGGGTTTAGTTCACCCCTCCACTTT CASSKGQGFSSPLHF
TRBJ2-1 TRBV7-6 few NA TGTGCCAGCAGCTTAAGACTGTTCAATGAGCAGTTCTTC CASSLRLFNEQFF
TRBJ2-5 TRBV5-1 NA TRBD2 TGCGCCAGCAGCTTGTACATCGGGAGGCAAGAGACCCAGTACTTC CASSLYIGRQETQYF
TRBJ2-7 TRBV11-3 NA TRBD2 TGTGCCAGCAGCTATAGCGGGGTAGCGGGAGCCTACGAGCAGTACTTC CASSYSGVAGAYEQYF
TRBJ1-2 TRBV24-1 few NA TGTGCCACCAGTGATTTTGACGCCTCATATGGCTACACCTTC CATSDFDASYGYTF
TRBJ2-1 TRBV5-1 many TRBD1 TGCGCCAGCAGCCGGGACAGGGCTTACAATGAGCAGTTCTTC CASSRDRAYNEQFF
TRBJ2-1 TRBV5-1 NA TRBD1 TGCGCCAGCAGCTTGGTCAGGGGGATGGACAATGAGCAGTTCTTC CASSLVRGMDNEQFF
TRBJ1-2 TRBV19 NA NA TGTGCCAGTAGTATTTATCGATTGGGTGGCTACACCTTC CASSIYRLGGYTF
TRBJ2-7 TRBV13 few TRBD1 TGTGCCAGCAGACACAGGGGGAGTGGCTACGAGCAGTACTTC CASRHRGSGYEQYF
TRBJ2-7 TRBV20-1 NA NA TGCAGTGCTAGAGACGCCGACACCCGGACCTACGAGCAGTACTTC CSARDADTRTYEQYF
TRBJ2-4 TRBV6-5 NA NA TGTGCCAGCAGTTTGGCCGAGAGCGATAAGGCCAAAAACATTCAGTACTTC CASSLAESDKAKNIQYF
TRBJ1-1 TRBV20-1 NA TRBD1 TGCAGTGCTAGAGAACCGGGACAGGGGGCTGAAGCTTTCTTT CSAREPGQGAEAFF
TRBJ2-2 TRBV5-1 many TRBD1 TGCGCCAGCAGCCCCGGGACAGGGAGTACCGGGGAGCTGTTTTTT CASSPGTGSTGELFF
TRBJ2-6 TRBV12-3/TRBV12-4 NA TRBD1 TGTGCCAGCAGTTCGGGACAGGCCAGCATCTCTGGGGCCAACGTCCTGACTTTC CASSSGQASISGANVLTF
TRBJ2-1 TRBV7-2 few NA TGTGCCAGCAGCTCTCCTGGGCAACACAATGAGCAGTTCTTC CASSSPGQHNEQFF
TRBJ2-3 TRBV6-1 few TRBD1 TGTGCCAGCAGTGAAAGACAGGGCGCGTGGACAGATACGCAGTATTTT CASSERQGAWTDTQYF
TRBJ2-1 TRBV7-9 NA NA TGTGCCAGCAGCTTCCTCGGGGGCGGGACCCCCCTGGACAGTGAGCAGTTCTTC CASSFLGGGTPLDSEQFF
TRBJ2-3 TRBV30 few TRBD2 TGTGCCTGGAGTGCCCTAGCGGGACCCGGAGATACGCAGTATTTT CAWSALAGPGDTQYF
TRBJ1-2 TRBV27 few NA TGTGCCAGCAGTCACACTTCTAACTATGGCTACACCTTC CASSHTSNYGYTF
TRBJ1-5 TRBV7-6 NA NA TGTGCCAGCAGCTTAGAGGGTTACGCCCCATACAATCAGCCCCAGCATTTT CASSLEGYAPYNQPQHF
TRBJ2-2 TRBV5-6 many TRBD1 TGTGCCAGCAGCCCCGACAGGGCCCGCACCGGGGAGCTGTTTTTT CASSPDRARTGELFF
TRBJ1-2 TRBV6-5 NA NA TGTGCCAGCAGTGGGCAGGGATATGGGGGGGGTGGCTACACCTTC CASSGQGYGGGGYTF
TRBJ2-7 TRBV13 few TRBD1 TGTGCCAGCAGCAGAGGGACAGGGGGCTTCAGGGAGCAGTACTTC CASSRGTGGFREQYF